Shown below are 15 T cell receptor beta chains from a single sample sequenced in a study of blood T cell repertoires in COVID-19 (TCRdb year 2020). Libraries came from the immunoSEQ multiplex PCR assay. This immuneACCESS table, as held by TCRdb, lists in-frame sequences with V and J called but not all clones. Of the missing ones, under half trace to an unresolved V gene in checked studies; the others have no known cause. This sample comprises 240,000 or so clones, 88% of them detected only once. The ten largest clones add up to 0.99% of the sample. Sequences were obtained from peripheral blood. These receptor sequences come from a woman in her forties who had recovered from COVID-19.

CDR3 residues: CATSAPGFDNEQFF. CDR3 bases: TGTGCCACCAGTGCCCCCGGTTTTGACAATGAGCAGTTCTTC. The genes are TRBV24-1 and TRBJ2-1; D gene unclear. The germline V gene has CDR1 KGHDR and CDR2 SFDVKD. Trimming removed 5 bases from V and 5 bases from J, with 12 bases in between. CDR3 length: 14 residues.

V is TRBV6-6 and J is TRBJ2-1; 9 bases map to TRBD2. J was trimmed by 7 bases and V by 0 bases; bases with no gene match: 7. The germline gives CDR1 MNHNY, CDR2 SVGAGI (reference sequence). The CDR3 runs 16 residues. For the CDR3, the DNA is TGTGCCAGCAGTTACTCGTCGGCGGGAGGGTCGAATGAGCAGTTCTTC. Its protein is CASSYSSAGGSNEQFF.

Details on this clone: Other DNA sequences in the same sample also yield this CDR3. This chain joins TRBV7-2 and TRBJ1-2, with 9 bases that match TRBD1. J gave up 3 bases and V 5 bases, and 4 bases lay outside the gene matches. Per the germline V gene, CDR1 is SGHTA and CDR2 is FQGNSA. The CDR3 runs to 14 residues. The CDR3 sequence: CASSPRTGDYGYTF. The CDR3 DNA sequence: TGTGCCAGCAGCCCCCGGACAGGGGACTATGGCTACACCTTC.

V is TRBV5-8 and J is TRBJ1-1; D gene unclear. Trimming took 10 bases from V and 6 from J, leaving 10 bases between them. This CDR3 is 10 amino acids long. CDR1 and CDR2 from the germline V gene are SGHTS and YDEGEE. The CDR3 protein is CAARFAEAFF. CDR3 DNA sequence: TGTGCCGCACGGTTTGCTGAAGCTTTCTTT.

This chain joins TRBV2 and TRBJ2-1, with D maybe TRBD2 (6 bases). The CDR3 totals 17 residues. CDR1 SNHLY and CDR2 FYNNEI come from the germline V gene. V shed 2 bases and J shed 0 bases, with 14 bases lying between them. The CDR3 protein is CASSEWGSGSSYNEQFF. DNA of the CDR3: TGTGCCAGCAGTGAATGGGGTAGCGGTAGCTCCTACAATGAGCAGTTCTTC.

This chain's CDR3 is CAWSGGLAGSGEQFF. The CDR3 DNA follows: TGTGCCTGGAGTGGGGGACTAGCGGGATCGGGTGAGCAGTTCTTC. The rearrangement joins TRBV30 to TRBJ2-1, with 13 bases identical to TRBD2. There are 15 residues in the CDR3. Germline V lookup: CDR1 GTSNPN, CDR2 SVGIG (reference sequence). J was trimmed by 9 bases and V by 1 base; bases with no gene match: 6.

V is TRBV7-2 and J is TRBJ1-1; D is uncertain. Germline CDR1 and CDR2: SGHTA and FQGNSA. V was shortened by 1 base and J by 4 bases, with 10 bases between the two germline ends. The CDR3 is made up of 14 amino acids. The CDR3 DNA follows: TGTGCCAGCAGCTTAGTGGGAGTGGGCACTGAAGCTTTCTTT. This translates into CASSLVGVGTEAFF.

This chain joins TRBV29-1 and TRBJ1-1; TRBD1 might be the D (6 bases). Per the germline V gene, CDR1 is SQVTM and CDR2 is ANQGSEA. The CDR3 covers 14 residues. The ends were cut back, 6 bases at V and 1 base at J, with 15 bases in the middle. The CDR3 sequence is CSVGGAQGNTEAFF. The CDR3 DNA is TGCAGCGTGGGGGGGGCACAGGGGAACACTGAAGCTTTCTTT.

The chain combines TRBV5-4 with TRBJ1-1; the D gene is possibly TRBD1 (5 bases). Trimming left V 4 bases short and J 1 base short, with 11 bases between. The CDR3 runs to 14 residues. Germline CDR1 is SGHNT and CDR2 is YYREEE (reference sequence). CDR3 nucleotide sequence: TGTGCCAGCAGCAAAAGAGACAGGAACACTGAAGCTTTCTTT. Translated, it gives CASSKRDRNTEAFF.

This clone was recorded once. The chain carries TRBV21-1 and TRBJ2-7; the table's D gene call, TRBD2, was not cross checked with the DNA. TRBV21-1 is marked as a pseudogene. The CDR3 runs 14 residues. The chain's CDR3 is CASSPRGTVCEQYV. The CDR3, as DNA: TGTGCCAGCAGCCCCCGGGGGACGGTCTGCGAGCAGTACGTC.

This sequence joins TRBV19 and TRBJ1-1; possible D gene TRBD1, 6 bases. V dropped 5 bases and J dropped 0 bases, with 10 bases sitting between them. Per germline, CDR1 LNHDA and CDR2 SQIVND (reference sequence). This CDR3 is built from 14 residues. The CDR3 loop reads CASSGGRMNTEAFF. CDR3 nucleotide sequence: TGTGCCAGTAGTGGGGGCAGAATGAACACTGAAGCTTTCTTT.

The CDR3, as DNA: TGTGCCACCAGTGATCACCCCCGTAGGGCAGGGGGCGCTGGCTACACCTTC. Amino acid sequence: CATSDHPRRAGGAGYTF. The chain has TRBV24-1 and TRBJ1-2; the match to TRBD1 covers 8 bases. With 3 bases clipped from V and 7 bases from J, the junction kept 15 bases outside the gene matches. Germline V gives CDR1 KGHDR, CDR2 SFDVKD. The CDR3 is 17 residues long.

Of note for this clone: The same CDR3 can be traced to other DNA sequences in this sample. The V call is TRBV7-9, the J call TRBJ1-5; D unresolved. The CDR3 runs 13 residues. V lost 3 bases to trimming and J lost 4 bases, with 7 bases between them. Germline CDR1 reads SEHNR; CDR2 reads FQNEAQ (reference sequence). The CDR3 spells CASSLTGNQPQHF. The CDR3 DNA is TGTGCCAGCAGCTTGACGGGGAATCAGCCCCAGCATTTT.

This chain links TRBV5-1 with TRBJ2-1; the match to TRBD2 covers 7 bases. The length of the CDR3 is 18 residues. Trimming took 0 bases from V and 3 from J; bases not matched to a gene: 12. In germline, CDR1 is SGHRS, CDR2 YFSETQ. CDR3 protein: CASSLGGTSARGYNEQFF. The CDR3 coding sequence is TGCGCCAGCAGCTTGGGGGGAACTAGCGCCCGCGGCTACAATGAGCAGTTCTTC.

The rearrangement links TRBV6-5 to TRBJ2-7; TRBD1 matches 8 bases. The junction had 5 bases not matched to a gene; V was cut back by 5 bases and J by 2 bases. Germline CDR1 and CDR2: MNHEY and SVGAGI. There are 14 residues in the CDR3. CDR3 nucleotide sequence: TGTGCCAGCAGTCCCCAACAGGGGGCCTACGAGCAGTACGTC. It specifies CASSPQQGAYEQYV.